Listed below are T cell receptor beta chains from one sample, sequenced in a study of blood T cell repertoires in COVID-19. The data were produced by immunoSEQ multiplex PCR, yet TCRdb's version contains in-frame clones alone and is incomplete. The sample shows 490,000 or so clones, more than 85% of them seen only once. The sequenced material came from PBMCs or T cells enriched from blood (not recorded which). These receptors were taken from a woman aged 60 to 75 who had recovered from COVID-19. Each CDR3 is given with its conserved first and last residue. A D gene is named only where the DNA matches it firmly. Clone size is given for some rows only: seen once, a few or many times, or a class if the clone is expanded.

clone_size	v_call	d_call	j_call	cdr3_aa	cdr3_nt
-	TRBV5-4	TRBD1	TRBJ1-2	CASTTGPDRGHYGYTF	TGTGCCAGCACCACGGGCCCCGACAGGGGGCACTATGGCTACACCTTC
few	TRBV11-2	-	TRBJ1-2	CASSSSTGFYGYTF	TGTGCCAGCAGCTCTTCAACAGGGTTCTATGGCTACACCTTC
-	TRBV7-9	TRBD1	TRBJ1-1	CASSLLAPGQSEAFF	TGTGCCAGCAGCTTACTGGCGCCGGGACAGAGTGAAGCTTTCTTT
-	TRBV7-5	-	TRBJ1-2	CARSLGDRTGNYGYTF	TGTGCCAGAAGCTTAGGGGACAGGACAGGCAACTATGGCTACACCTTC
-	TRBV10-1	-	TRBJ2-2	CASSGPGTTNTGELFF	TGCGCCAGCAGTGGGCCCGGGACAACGAACACCGGGGAGCTGTTTTTT
-	TRBV2	-	TRBJ1-6	CASVGSYNSPLHF	TGTGCCAGCGTCGGGTCCTATAATTCACCCCTCCACTTT
-	TRBV5-6	TRBD2	TRBJ2-7	CASGTSYEQYF	TGTGCCTCAGGGACTAGCTACGAGCAGTACTTC
once	TRBV5-4	-	TRBJ1-1	CASTIPEASTEAFF	TGTGCCAGCACCATCCCGGAGGCTAGCACTGAAGCTTTCTTT
-	TRBV6-5	-	TRBJ1-2	CASRPTGYGYTF	TGTGCCAGCAGGCCGACAGGCTATGGCTACACCTTC
-	TRBV10-3	TRBD1	TRBJ2-5	CAISPDRGLRETQYF	TGTGCCATCAGCCCCGACAGGGGGCTTCGGGAGACCCAGTACTTC
-	TRBV19	-	TRBJ1-1	CASWEVQGLQAFF	TGTGCCAGTTGGGAAGTTCAGGGTCTGCAAGCTTTCTTT
-	TRBV27	-	TRBJ1-2	CASSRTGFNYGYTF	TGTGCCAGCAGCCGAACAGGCTTTAACTATGGCTACACCTTC
-	TRBV7-9	-	TRBJ2-7	CASSLVAHYEQYF	TGTGCCAGCAGCTTAGTAGCCCACTACGAGCAGTACTTC
-	TRBV3-1/TRBV3-2	-	TRBJ1-1	CASSQGYGGTEAFF	TGTGCCAGCAGCCAAGGGTATGGGGGGACTGAAGCTTTCTTT
-	TRBV30	-	TRBJ2-5	CAWSVQFSGETQYF	TGTGCCTGGAGTGTACAGTTTAGCGGAGAGACCCAGTACTTC
few	TRBV6-5	TRBD1	TRBJ1-3	CASSSSTGPGNTIYF	TGTGCCAGCAGTTCATCGACAGGGCCAGGAAACACCATATATTTT
-	TRBV6-1	-	TRBJ1-1	CASSERSSMNTEAFF	TGTGCCAGCAGTGAACGGTCTTCAATGAACACTGAAGCTTTCTTT
-	TRBV9	TRBD1	TRBJ1-1	CASSVGQQNTEAFF	TGTGCCAGCAGCGTGGGACAGCAGAACACTGAAGCTTTCTTT
-	TRBV28	TRBD1	TRBJ1-3	CASTRGPGNTIYF	TGTGCGAGTACTAGGGGGCCTGGAAACACCATATATTTT
-	TRBV9	-	TRBJ1-2	CASSAQEAGVVYGYTF	TGTGCCAGCAGCGCACAGGAGGCGGGAGTAGTCTATGGCTACACCTTC
-	TRBV28	TRBD2	TRBJ2-1	CASSWAGGSYNEQFF	TGTGCCAGCAGTTGGGCGGGGGGGTCCTACAATGAGCAGTTCTTC
-	TRBV27	-	TRBJ1-3	CASSPRGSGNTIYF	TGTGCCAGCAGTCCTAGGGGTTCCGGAAACACCATATATTTT
-	TRBV12-5	-	TRBJ2-2	CASGLGGAGELFF	TGTGCTAGTGGTTTGGGGGGAGCCGGGGAGCTGTTTTTT
-	TRBV29-1	-	TRBJ2-2	CSVDTGANTGELFF	TGCAGCGTTGACACGGGTGCGAACACCGGGGAGCTGTTTTTT
-	TRBV5-8	TRBD1	TRBJ2-1	CASSLGQGSYNEQFF	TGTGCCAGCAGCCTGGGACAGGGGAGCTACAATGAGCAGTTCTTC
-	TRBV5-1	-	TRBJ1-1	CASSLDLAGANTEAFF	TGCGCCAGCAGCCTAGATCTGGCAGGGGCCAACACTGAAGCTTTCTTT
-	TRBV5-1	-	TRBJ1-5	CASSLGGRGDQPQHF	TGCGCCAGCAGCTTGGGTGGGAGGGGGGATCAGCCCCAGCATTTT
-	TRBV7-2	TRBD2	TRBJ2-3	CASSIGTSGVGTDTQYF	TGTGCCAGCAGCATCGGGACTAGCGGGGTTGGCACAGATACGCAGTATTTT
-	TRBV28	-	TRBJ1-3	CASSLPLPGNSGNTIYF	TGTGCCAGCAGTCTCCCCCTCCCGGGAAACTCTGGAAACACCATATATTTT
once	TRBV12-5	TRBD2	TRBJ2-2	CASVNGGANTGELFF	TGTGCTAGTGTGAACGGGGGGGCCAACACCGGGGAGCTGTTTTTT
-	TRBV7-8	TRBD1	TRBJ2-3	CASRRIRTGSTDTQYF	TGTGCCAGCAGGAGAATAAGGACAGGGAGCACAGATACGCAGTATTTT
-	TRBV11-3	-	TRBJ1-1	CASSLDRNTEAFF	TGTGCCAGCAGCTTAGATCGGAACACTGAAGCTTTCTTT
-	TRBV7-8	-	TRBJ1-3	CASSFTGYGNTIYF	TGTGCCAGCAGCTTTACCGGGTATGGAAACACCATATATTTT
-	TRBV30	-	TRBJ2-1	CAWSGGGEQFF	TGTGCCTGGAGTGGGGGCGGCGAGCAGTTCTTC
once	TRBV5-1	TRBD1	TRBJ2-7	CASSTFTGGGYEQYF	TGCGCCAGCAGCACATTTACAGGGGGCGGCTACGAGCAGTACTTC
-	TRBV14	TRBD1	TRBJ2-2	CASSFDRAHTGELFF	TGTGCCAGCAGCTTCGACAGGGCCCACACCGGGGAGCTGTTTTTT
-	TRBV12-2	-	TRBJ1-2	CASRLVSRRSYGYTF	TGTGCAAGTCGCTTAGTTTCCCGCAGGTCCTATGGCTACACCTTC
-	TRBV21-1	-	TRBJ1-2	CASSKEGRQGPPHGYTF	TGTGCCAGCAGCAAAGAAGGTCGGCAGGGGCCACCTCATGGCTACACCTTC
once	TRBV4-1	TRBD2	TRBJ2-5	CASSQSLAGGPQETQYF	TGCGCCAGCAGCCAATCATTAGCGGGGGGTCCCCAAGAGACCCAGTACTTC
-	TRBV19	TRBD2	TRBJ2-3	CASSKGLADPSTDTQYF	TGTGCCAGTAGTAAGGGACTAGCGGACCCTAGCACAGATACGCAGTATTTT
-	TRBV5-6	-	TRBJ1-2	CASSLWEVNYGYTF	TGTGCCAGCAGCCTATGGGAGGTGAACTATGGCTACACCTTC
once	TRBV6-6	TRBD2	TRBJ2-3	CASSRAGTSGGFTHTDTQYF	TGTGCCAGCAGCCGAGCCGGGACTAGCGGGGGTTTTACCCACACAGATACGCAGTATTTT
-	TRBV6-5	-	TRBJ2-1	CASSHTVAWDEQFF	TGTGCCAGCAGTCACACCGTAGCTTGGGATGAGCAGTTCTTC
-	TRBV4-1	TRBD1	TRBJ1-4	CASSPYQGGPIF	TGCGCCAGCAGCCCCTACCAAGGGGGCCCGATTTTT
-	TRBV29-1	-	TRBJ1-2	CSVEQGIGGYTF	TGCAGCGTAGAACAGGGAATAGGAGGCTACACCTTC
-	TRBV6-5	TRBD1	TRBJ1-5	CASSPQDREGQPQHF	TGTGCCAGCAGTCCCCAGGACAGGGAAGGTCAGCCCCAGCATTTT
-	TRBV15	-	TRBJ1-6	CATSQMQAPLHF	TGTGCCACCAGCCAGATGCAGGCACCCCTCCACTTT
-	TRBV6-4	TRBD1	TRBJ1-1	CASKKQGARTEAFF	TGTGCCAGCAAAAAACAGGGGGCGCGGACTGAAGCTTTCTTT
-	TRBV9	-	TRBJ2-7	CASSVGGDSYEQYF	TGTGCCAGCAGCGTAGGCGGGGACTCCTACGAGCAGTACTTC
-	TRBV7-2	-	TRBJ2-3	CASSLARRADTQYF	TGTGCCAGCAGCTTAGCGCGGAGAGCAGATACGCAGTATTTT
few	TRBV19	TRBD2	TRBJ2-1	CASSIGPGRAAYNEQFF	TGTGCCAGTAGTATAGGCCCCGGGAGGGCCGCCTACAATGAGCAGTTCTTC
-	TRBV21-1	-	TRBJ2-1	CASSKRSRGYNEQFF	TGTGCCAGCAGCAAAAGGAGCAGGGGCTACAATGAGCAGTTCTTC